Sequencing of this T cell receptor beta chain was carried out in a study of OX40 agonist ivuxolimab in advanced cancers. Study summary: Head and neck, renal cell, melanoma or hepatocellular carcinoma were the cancers that dose-escalation patients had.

The method was immunoSEQ multiplex PCR; TCRdb's version includes in-frame clones alone and lacks a portion of them. Of fewer than 85,000 clones in the sample, around 83% were seen once. Autoimmune disease history or systemic immunosuppression disqualified patients. The sampling schedule covered blood at baseline, cycle 4 day 1, and cycle 7 day 1. Germline trimming cut 2 bases from V and 0 bases from J; bases unmatched to any gene: 4. Germline lookup yields CDR1 SGHAT and CDR2 FQNNGV. This CDR3 is built from 15 residues. Concerning this clone: Its antigen is unknown.

Regarding the study as a whole: With doses of 0.1-3.0 mg/kg, partial responders showed among the lowest clonal expansion.

This receptor was taken from an adult with an advanced solid tumor such as melanoma, head and neck, liver or kidney cancer. J is TRBJ2-7 and V is TRBV11-2, with TRBD1 matching over 7 bases. The sample consisted of CD4+ or CD8+ T cells sorted from blood, taken in a trial of the OX40 agonist ivuxolimab. The CDR3 spells CASSLRGQTSYEQYF. The CDR3 region has the DNA TGTGCCAGCAGCTTAAGGGGACAGACCTCCTACGAGCAGTACTTC.